Following are 5 T cell receptor beta chains from one sample sequenced in a study of blood T cell repertoires in COVID-19. Here immunoSEQ multiplex PCR was the method, and the copy in TCRdb shows in-frame clones only, minus some. The table records roughly 250,000 clones, about 91% of them present only once. The sample was peripheral blood. Every receptor here comes from a person under 35 with COVID-19, enrolled during active disease.

The CDR3 DNA follows: TGTGCCACCAGTGATTCAAGTGGGGGGGAGCAGTACTTC. It codes for CATSDSSGGEQYF. The V call is TRBV24-1, the J call TRBJ2-7; TRBD2 might be the D (6 bases). Per the germline V gene, CDR1 is KGHDR and CDR2 is SFDVKD. V was cut by 2 bases and J by 7 bases, with 11 bases left in between. This CDR3 comprises 13 residues.

The chain is built from TRBV25-1 and TRBJ2-3, with 8 bases that match TRBD2. CDR1 and CDR2 from the germline V gene are MGHDK and SYGVNS. V lost 8 bases, J lost 5 bases, and 18 bases stayed unmatched. The CDR3 is 17 amino acids. The CDR3 protein is CASQSAGTRITKDTQYF. In nucleotides, the CDR3 is TGTGCCAGCCAAAGTGCCGGGACTAGGATAACTAAAGATACGCAGTATTTT.

This clone has only one observation. DNA for the CDR3: TGTGCCAGCAGTCAGCGGGCCCAGCCCCAGCATTTT. Translation gives CASSQRAQPQHF. The V call is TRBV27, the J call TRBJ1-5; D is unclear. The germline CDR1 and CDR2 sequences are MNHEY and SMNVEV (reference sequence). Between the trimmed V and J ends, which lost 5 bases and 7 bases, there was a span of 9 bases. This CDR3 region has 12 residues.

In nucleotides, the CDR3 is TGTGCCAGCAGCGTGACAGAAAACACTGAAGCTTTCTTT. Its translation: CASSVTENTEAFF. The rearrangement joins TRBV5-4 to TRBJ1-1, with D perhaps matching TRBD1 (5 bases). The ends were cut back, 4 bases at V and 2 bases at J, with 9 bases in the middle. CDR1 and CDR2 (germline): SGHNT, YYREEE (reference sequence). This CDR3 has 13 residues.

The CDR3 region is CSVVGTGNQPQHF. DNA of the CDR3: TGCAGCGTTGTTGGGACAGGGAATCAGCCCCAGCATTTT. V usage is TRBV29-1 and J usage is TRBJ1-5; 9 bases are shared with TRBD1. This CDR3 is 13 amino acids long. Germline V gene sequence: CDR1 SQVTM, CDR2 ANQGSEA. V trimming: 4 bases; J trimming: 4 bases; junction bases outside the gene matches: 2.